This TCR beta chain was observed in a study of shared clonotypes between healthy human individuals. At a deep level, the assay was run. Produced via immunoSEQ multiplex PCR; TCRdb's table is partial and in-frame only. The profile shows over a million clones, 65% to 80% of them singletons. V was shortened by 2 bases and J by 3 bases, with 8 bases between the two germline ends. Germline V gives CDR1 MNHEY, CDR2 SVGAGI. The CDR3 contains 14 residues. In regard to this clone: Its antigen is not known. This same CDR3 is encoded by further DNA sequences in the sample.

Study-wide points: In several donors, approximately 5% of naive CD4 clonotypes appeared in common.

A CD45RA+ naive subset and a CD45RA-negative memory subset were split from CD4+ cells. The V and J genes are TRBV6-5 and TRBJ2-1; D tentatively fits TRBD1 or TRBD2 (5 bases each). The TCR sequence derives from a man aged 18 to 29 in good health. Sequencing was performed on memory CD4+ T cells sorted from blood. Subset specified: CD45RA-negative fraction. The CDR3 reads CASSYPGRYNEQFF. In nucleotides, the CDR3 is TGTGCCAGCAGTTACCCGGGACGCTACAATGAGCAGTTCTTC.